This TCR beta chain is from a study of blood T cells in healthy people across ages. There are a few counts of this clonotype. Primed by a sample-barcoded 5' primer and a J-beta primer mix, a second PCR proceeded for about 6 to 12 cycles. A single record per CDR3 protein comes from TCRdb applying MiXCR to the 5' RACE reads. The sample shows 800,000 to 950,000 distinct CDR3 sequences, around 48% of them seen only once. The CDR3 is made up of 12 amino acids. The germline V and J ends were trimmed by 4 bases and 9 bases, with 10 bases remaining between them. The germline V gene encodes CDR1 LGHDT and CDR2 YNNKEL (reference sequence).

J is TRBJ2-1 and V is TRBV3-1; D gene unclear. This TCR derives from a man aged 30 to 45 in good health. The sequenced sample was blood. Written as DNA, the CDR3 is TGTGCCAGCAGCCGAAATGCTGGTGAGCAGTTCTTC. Encoded protein: CASSRNAGEQFF.